The 6 T cell receptor beta chains reported below all come from one sample, sequenced in a study of T-cell memory formation after mild COVID-19 (dated by TCRdb to 2020 to 2022). The library was prepared using 5' RACE. The reads were generated on an Illumina NovaSeq 6000. The public reads were quality trimmed at Q25 with fastp and then assembled into clones with MiXCR by TCRdb, keeping productive beta chains. Duplicate CDR3 protein sequences are folded into a single record with the most common DNA and genes. The sample records about 340,000 distinct CDR3 sequences, about 16% of which are singletons. The ten most abundant clones make up 20% to 25% of the sample. Sequencing used PBMCs or a T cell subset sorted from them (not recorded which). Receptors originate from a man between 18 and 35 years old who had mild COVID-19 (a few samples of this study predate the infection). The sample titles of this study are shuffled in the database, so cell type and time point are left out; the donor was told from shared clones.

This clonotype was recorded a few times. The rearrangement links TRBV9 to TRBJ2-3; D is undetermined. V was cut by 1 base and J by 1 base, with 10 bases left in between. From germline, CDR1 is SGDLS and CDR2 YYNGEE. This CDR3 contains 15 residues. CDR3 sequence: CASSVSGSGTDTQYF. The DNA for the CDR3 is TGTGCCAGCAGCGTAAGTGGGTCGGGCACAGATACGCAGTATTTT.

J is TRBJ1-5 and V is TRBV20-1; 7 nucleotides align to TRBD1. From germline, CDR1 is DFQATT and CDR2 SNEGSKA (reference sequence). The V gene end was trimmed by 3 bases and the J gene end by 1 base; junction bases not matched to a gene: 6. There are 15 residues in the CDR3. The CDR3: CSASGQAGSNQPQHF. CDR3 coding DNA: TGCAGTGCTAGCGGACAGGCGGGGAGCAATCAGCCCCAGCATTTT.

This clonotype was seen only a few times. The chain joins TRBV6-5 to TRBJ1-1; 9 nucleotides line up with TRBD1. Trimming cost V 6 bases and J 4 bases; bases outside gene matches: 6. This CDR3 is 14 amino acids long. Per germline, CDR1 MNHEY and CDR2 SVGAGI. In DNA form, the CDR3 reads TGTGCCAGCAGCACAGGGGGCGAGGGCACTGAAGCTTTCTTT. This sequence encodes CASSTGGEGTEAFF.

J is TRBJ2-2 and V is TRBV7-9; unclear D gene. Germline CDR1 reads SEHNR; CDR2 reads FQNEAQ (reference sequence). V lost 3 bases and J lost 4, with 15 bases in between. The length of the CDR3 is 16 residues. The CDR3 is CASSFPLGQSTGELFF. The CDR3 DNA reads as TGTGCCAGCAGCTTCCCGCTAGGGCAGAGCACCGGGGAGCTGTTTTTT. The variable domain in full, completed from reference TRBV7-9 and TRBJ2-2, reads DTGVSQNPRHKITKRGQNVTFRCDPISEHNRLYWYRQTLGQGPEFLTYFQNEAQLEKSRLLSDRFSAERPKGSFSTLEIQRTEQGDSAMYLCASSFPLGQSTGELFFGEGSRLTVL.

The chain employs TRBV4-2 and TRBJ2-5; the match to TRBD2 covers 9 bases. This CDR3 is built from 16 residues. Unmatched junction bases numbered 10, after V lost 3 bases and J lost 5 bases. Germline CDR1 and CDR2: LGHNA and YNFKEQ. CDR3 bases: TGTGCCAGCAGCCAGGCTAGCGGGAACCCCGGGGAGACCCAGTACTTC. Translating it yields CASSQASGNPGETQYF.

The CDR3 DNA sequence: TGTGCCAGCAGTTACGGCGTCGGGTATGGGGCCAACGTCCTGACTTTC. As protein: CASSYGVGYGANVLTF. V gene TRBV6-5 combines with J gene TRBJ2-6; D ambiguous. CDR3 length: 16 amino acids. The germline V gene has CDR1 MNHEY and CDR2 SVGAGI. Trimming removed 2 bases from V and 3 bases from J, with 11 bases in between.